This TCR beta chain stems from a study of blood T cell repertoires in COVID-19. At the level of the study: Spain, Italy and the United States supplied samples that represented acute and convalescent COVID-19.

Sequencing used immunoSEQ multiplex PCR; TCRdb keeps in-frame clones, though not all of them. This sample has about 200,000 clones, with less than 80% found just once. What was sequenced was peripheral blood. The receptor was isolated from a man in his fifties or sixties who had recovered from COVID-19.

The DNA of the CDR3 is TGTGCCAGCACTTGGACTAGCGGTGAAAACACCGGGGAGCTGTTTTTT. Protein product: CASTWTSGENTGELFF. The chain employs TRBV6-4 and TRBJ2-2; 10 bases are shared with TRBD2. The germline V gene has CDR1 MRHNA and CDR2 SNTAGT. The CDR3 consists of 16 residues. Unmatched junction bases numbered 7, after V lost 7 bases and J lost 2 bases.